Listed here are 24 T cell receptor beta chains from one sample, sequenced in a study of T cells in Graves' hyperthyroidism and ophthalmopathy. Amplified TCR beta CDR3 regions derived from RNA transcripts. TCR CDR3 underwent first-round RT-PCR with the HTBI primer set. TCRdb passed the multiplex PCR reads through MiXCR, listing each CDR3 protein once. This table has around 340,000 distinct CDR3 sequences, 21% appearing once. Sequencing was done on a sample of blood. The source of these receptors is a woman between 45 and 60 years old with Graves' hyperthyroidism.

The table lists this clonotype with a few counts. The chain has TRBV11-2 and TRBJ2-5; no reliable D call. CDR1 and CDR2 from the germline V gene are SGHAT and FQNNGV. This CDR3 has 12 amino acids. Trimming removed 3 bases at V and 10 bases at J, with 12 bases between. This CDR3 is CASSFYLGDQYF. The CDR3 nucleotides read TGTGCCAGCAGCTTTTATTTAGGAGACCAGTACTTC.

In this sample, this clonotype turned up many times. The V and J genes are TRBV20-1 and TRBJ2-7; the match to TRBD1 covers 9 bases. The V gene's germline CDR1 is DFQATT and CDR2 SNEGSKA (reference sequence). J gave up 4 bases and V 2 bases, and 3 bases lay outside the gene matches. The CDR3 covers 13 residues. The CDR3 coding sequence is TGCAGTGCTAGACTGACAGGGGGGTACGAGCAGTACTTC. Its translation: CSARLTGGYEQYF.

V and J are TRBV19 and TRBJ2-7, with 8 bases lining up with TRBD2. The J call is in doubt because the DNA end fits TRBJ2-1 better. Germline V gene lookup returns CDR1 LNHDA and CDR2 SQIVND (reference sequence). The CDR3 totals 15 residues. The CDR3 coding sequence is TGTGCCAGTAGTAGGACAAGACTAGCGACCTACGAGCAGTTCTTC. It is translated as CASSRTRLATYEQFF.

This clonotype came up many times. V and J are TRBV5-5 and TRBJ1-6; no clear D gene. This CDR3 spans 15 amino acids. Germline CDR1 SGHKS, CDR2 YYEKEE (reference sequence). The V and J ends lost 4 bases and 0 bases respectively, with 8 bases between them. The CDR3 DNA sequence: TGTGCCAGCAGCCAAGCGAGCTCCTATAATTCACCCCTCCACTTT. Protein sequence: CASSQASSYNSPLHF.

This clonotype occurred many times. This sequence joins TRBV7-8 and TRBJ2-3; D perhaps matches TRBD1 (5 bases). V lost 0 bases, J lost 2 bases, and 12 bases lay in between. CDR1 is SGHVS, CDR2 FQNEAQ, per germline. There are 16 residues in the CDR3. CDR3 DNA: TGTGCCAGCAGCTTAGCATGGCAGGGCCACACAGATACGCAGTATTTT. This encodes CASSLAWQGHTDTQYF.

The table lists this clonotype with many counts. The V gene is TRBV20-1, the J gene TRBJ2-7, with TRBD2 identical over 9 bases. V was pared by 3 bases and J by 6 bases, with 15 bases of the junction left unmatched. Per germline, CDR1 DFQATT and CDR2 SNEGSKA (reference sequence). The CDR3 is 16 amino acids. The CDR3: CSARRPGPSGALEQYF. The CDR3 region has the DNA TGCAGTGCTAGGAGGCCAGGGCCTAGCGGGGCTCTCGAGCAGTACTTC.

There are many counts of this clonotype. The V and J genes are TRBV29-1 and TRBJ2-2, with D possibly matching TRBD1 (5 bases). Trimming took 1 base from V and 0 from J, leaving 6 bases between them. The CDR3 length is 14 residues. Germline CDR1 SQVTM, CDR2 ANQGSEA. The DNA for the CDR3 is TGCAGCGTTGAAGGCAGGGCGAACACCGGGGAGCTGTTTTTT. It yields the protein CSVEGRANTGELFF.

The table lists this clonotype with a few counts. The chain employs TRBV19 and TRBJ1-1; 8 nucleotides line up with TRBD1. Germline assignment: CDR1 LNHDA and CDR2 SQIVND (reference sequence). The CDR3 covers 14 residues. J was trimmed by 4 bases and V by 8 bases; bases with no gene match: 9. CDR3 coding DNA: TGTGCCAGTCTAGACAGGGGAAGGAGCACTGAAGCTTTCTTT. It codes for CASLDRGRSTEAFF.

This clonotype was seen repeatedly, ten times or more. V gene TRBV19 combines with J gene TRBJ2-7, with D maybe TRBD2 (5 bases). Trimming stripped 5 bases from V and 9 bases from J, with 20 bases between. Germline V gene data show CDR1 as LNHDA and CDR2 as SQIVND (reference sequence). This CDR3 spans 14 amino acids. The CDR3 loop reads CASSPLDLKGGQYF. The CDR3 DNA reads TGTGCCAGTAGTCCCCTGGACTTAAAAGGAGGGCAGTACTTC.

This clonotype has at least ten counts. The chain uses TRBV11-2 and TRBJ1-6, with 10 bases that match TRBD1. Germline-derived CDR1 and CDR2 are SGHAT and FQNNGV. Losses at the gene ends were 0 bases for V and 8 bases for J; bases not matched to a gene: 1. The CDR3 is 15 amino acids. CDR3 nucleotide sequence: TGTGCCAGCAGCTTAGAGGGACAGGGGTATTCACCCCTCCACTTT. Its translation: CASSLEGQGYSPLHF.

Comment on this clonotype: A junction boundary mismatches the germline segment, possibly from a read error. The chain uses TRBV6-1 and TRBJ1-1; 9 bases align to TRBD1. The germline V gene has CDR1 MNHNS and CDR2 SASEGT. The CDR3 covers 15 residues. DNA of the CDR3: TGTGCCAGCAGTGAAAGTGGGACAGGGAGGACTGGAGCTTTCTTT. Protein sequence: CASSESGTGRTGAFF.

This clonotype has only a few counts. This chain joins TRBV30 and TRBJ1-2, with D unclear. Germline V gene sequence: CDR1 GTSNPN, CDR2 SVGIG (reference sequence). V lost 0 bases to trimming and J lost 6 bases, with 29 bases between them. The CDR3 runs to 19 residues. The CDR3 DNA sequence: TGTGCCTGGAGTGTACGACCCGCCCTTTTGGACGGGGAGGAGGATGGCTACACCTTC. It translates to CAWSVRPALLDGEEDGYTF.

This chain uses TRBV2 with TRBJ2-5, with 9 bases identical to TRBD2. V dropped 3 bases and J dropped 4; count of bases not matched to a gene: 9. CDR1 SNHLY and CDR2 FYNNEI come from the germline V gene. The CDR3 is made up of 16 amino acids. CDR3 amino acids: CASSEIGGGAGETQYF. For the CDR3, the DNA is TGTGCCAGCAGTGAGATTGGCGGGGGGGCCGGAGAGACCCAGTACTTC.

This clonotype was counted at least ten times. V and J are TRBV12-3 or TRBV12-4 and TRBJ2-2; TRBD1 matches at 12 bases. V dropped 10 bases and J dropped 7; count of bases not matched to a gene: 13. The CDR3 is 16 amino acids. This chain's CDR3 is CANQFGTGGYGGELFF. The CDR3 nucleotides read TGTGCCAATCAATTCGGGACAGGGGGCTATGGCGGGGAGCTGTTTTTT.

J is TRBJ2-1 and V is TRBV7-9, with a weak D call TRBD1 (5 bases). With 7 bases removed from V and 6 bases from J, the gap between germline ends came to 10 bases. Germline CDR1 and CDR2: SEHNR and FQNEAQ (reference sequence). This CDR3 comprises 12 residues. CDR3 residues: CASTLRGNEQFF. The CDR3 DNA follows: TGTGCCAGCACCCTAAGGGGCAATGAGCAGTTCTTC.

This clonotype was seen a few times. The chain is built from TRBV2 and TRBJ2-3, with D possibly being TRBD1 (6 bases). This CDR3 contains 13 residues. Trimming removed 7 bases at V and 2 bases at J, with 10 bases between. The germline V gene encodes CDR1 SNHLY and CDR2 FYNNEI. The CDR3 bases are TGTGCCAGCAACGGACAGTTCACAGATACGCAGTATTTT. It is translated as CASNGQFTDTQYF.

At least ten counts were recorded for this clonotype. This CDR3 reads CAWSETALSEQYF. In nucleotides, the CDR3 is TGTGCCTGGAGTGAAACAGCCCTCTCCGAGCAGTACTTC. The chain joins TRBV30 to TRBJ2-7; no firm D call. Germline V gives CDR1 GTSNPN, CDR2 SVGIG (reference sequence). The CDR3 runs to 13 residues. The V end was cut by 1 base, the J end by 6 bases, with 13 bases between.

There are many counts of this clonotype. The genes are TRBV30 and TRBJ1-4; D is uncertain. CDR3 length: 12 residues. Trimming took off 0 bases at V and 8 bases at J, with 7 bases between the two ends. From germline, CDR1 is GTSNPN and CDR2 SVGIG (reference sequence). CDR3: CAWSVVGEKLFF. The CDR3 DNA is TGTGCCTGGAGTGTAGTTGGGGAAAAACTGTTTTTT.

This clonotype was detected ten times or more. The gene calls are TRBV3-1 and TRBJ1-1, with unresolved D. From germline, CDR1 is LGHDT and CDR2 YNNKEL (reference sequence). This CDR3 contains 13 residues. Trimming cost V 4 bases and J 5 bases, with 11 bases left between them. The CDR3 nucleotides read TGTGCCAGCAGCCCCGTTGGTGGGACTGAAGCTTTCTTT. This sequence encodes CASSPVGGTEAFF. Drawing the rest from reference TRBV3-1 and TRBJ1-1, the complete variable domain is DTAVSQTPKYLVTQMGNDKSIKCEQNLGHDTMYWYKQDSKKFLKIMFSYNNKELIINETVPNRFSPKSPDKAHLNLHINSLELGDSAVYFCASSPVGGTEAFFGQGTRLTVV.

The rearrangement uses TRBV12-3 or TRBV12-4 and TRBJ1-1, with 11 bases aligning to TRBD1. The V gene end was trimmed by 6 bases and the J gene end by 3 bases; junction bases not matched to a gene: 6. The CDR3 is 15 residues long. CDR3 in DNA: TGTGCCAGCAGCCAGTGGACAGGGGGCCACACTGAAGCTTTCTTT. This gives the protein CASSQWTGGHTEAFF.

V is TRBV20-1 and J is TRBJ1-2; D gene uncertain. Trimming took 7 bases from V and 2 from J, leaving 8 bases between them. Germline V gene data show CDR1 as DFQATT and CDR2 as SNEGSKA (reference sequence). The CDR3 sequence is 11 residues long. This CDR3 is CSEGTNYGYTF. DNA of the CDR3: TGCAGTGAGGGCACCAACTATGGCTACACCTTC.

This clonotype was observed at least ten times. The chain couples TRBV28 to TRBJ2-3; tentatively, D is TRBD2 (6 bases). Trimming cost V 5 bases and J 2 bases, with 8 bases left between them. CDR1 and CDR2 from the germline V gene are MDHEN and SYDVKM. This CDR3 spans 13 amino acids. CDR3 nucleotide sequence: TGTGCCAGCAGTCGGGGACTCACAGATACGCAGTATTTT. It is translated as CASSRGLTDTQYF.

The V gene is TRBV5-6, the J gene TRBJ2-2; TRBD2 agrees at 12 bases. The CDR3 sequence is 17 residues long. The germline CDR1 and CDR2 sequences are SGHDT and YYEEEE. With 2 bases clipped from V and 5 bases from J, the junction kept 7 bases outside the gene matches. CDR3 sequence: CASSFKPTSGGTGELFF. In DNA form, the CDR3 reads TGTGCCAGCAGCTTCAAACCGACTAGCGGGGGAACCGGGGAGCTGTTTTTT.

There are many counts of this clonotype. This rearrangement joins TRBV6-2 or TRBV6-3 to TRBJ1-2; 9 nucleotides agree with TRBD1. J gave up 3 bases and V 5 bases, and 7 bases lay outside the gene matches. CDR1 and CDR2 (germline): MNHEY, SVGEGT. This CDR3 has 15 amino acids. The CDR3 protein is CASSRRDRVDYGYTF. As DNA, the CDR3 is TGTGCCAGCAGTCGCCGGGACAGGGTGGACTATGGCTACACCTTC.